This T cell receptor (beta chain) was captured by sequencing in a study of T cells in Graves' hyperthyroidism and ophthalmopathy. Ten or more counts support this clonotype. The source material, RNA transcripts, was used to amplify TCR beta CDR3 regions. First-round RT-PCR of the TCR CDR3 relied on the HTBI primer set. TCRdb re-analysed the multiplex PCR reads in MiXCR, keeping a single row per CDR3 protein. The sample has around 200,000 distinct CDR3 sequences, 15% to 20% seen once. The length of the CDR3 is 14 residues. Per the germline V gene, CDR1 is SEHNR and CDR2 is FQNEAQ (reference sequence). With V trimmed by 2 bases and J by 3 bases, 3 bases remained unmatched.

This clonotype was sampled from a woman between 45 and 60 years old with Graves' hyperthyroidism. The chain uses TRBV7-9 and TRBJ2-5, with TRBD2 matching 7 bases. The sequenced sample was blood. CDR3 region: CASSLNAGEETQYF. CDR3 in DNA: TGTGCCAGCAGCTTAAACGCGGGGGAAGAGACCCAGTACTTC.